Below are 8 T cell receptor beta chains sequenced from a single sample in a study of CD8+CD57+ T cells in acquired aplastic anemia. For sequencing, patients were chosen who had shown expansion of CD8+CD57+ cells by flow cytometry. TCR beta VDJ combinations and CDR3 sequences were profiled from genomic DNA. Via MiXCR, TCRdb re-called the reads, giving one row per CDR3 protein. Of under 350,000 distinct CDR3 sequences listed, roughly 61% are singletons. The sequencing input was sorted CD4+, CD8+, or CD8+CD57+ T cells (not recorded which) from PBMCs. All receptors derive from a human donor with aplastic anemia.

The CDR3 nucleotides read TGTGCCACCAGCAGAGGGGGGGTCCTATCCGATGAGCAGTTCTTC. It yields the protein CATSRGGVLSDEQFF. The chain has TRBV15 and TRBJ2-1; D might be TRBD2 (6 bases). The V gene's germline CDR1 is LNHNV and CDR2 YYDKDF (reference sequence). The CDR3 covers 15 residues. V gave up 1 base and J gave up 8 bases, with 15 bases separating them. The whole variable domain, filled in from reference TRBV15 and TRBJ2-1, reads DAMVIQNPRYQVTQFGKPVTLSCSQTLNHNVMYWYQQKSSQAPKLLFHYYDKDFNNEADTPDNFQSRRPNTSFCFLDIRSPGLGDTAMYLCATSRGGVLSDEQFFGPGTRLTVL.

The sample holds a few counts of this clonotype. V is TRBV7-8 and J is TRBJ2-7, with TRBD2 as a possible D gene (6 bases). Germline values: CDR1 SGHVS, CDR2 FQNEAQ. The V end lost 1 base, the J end lost 3 bases, and 10 bases lay between the germline ends. The CDR3 contains 14 residues. Here the CDR3 DNA reads TGTGCCAGCAGCTTAGGGGAGGCAGGCTACGAGCAGTACTTC. As protein: CASSLGEAGYEQYF.

There are many counts of this clonotype. This sequence joins TRBV12-3 or TRBV12-4 and TRBJ2-2; TRBD2 matches 10 bases. The CDR3 extends over 15 amino acids. Losses at the gene ends were 2 bases for V and 8 bases for J; bases not matched to a gene: 5. CDR3 protein: CASSLSGRAGGELFF. CDR3 DNA: TGTGCCAGCAGTTTAAGCGGGAGGGCCGGGGGGGAGCTGTTTTTT.

This chain connects TRBV20-1 to TRBJ1-2; TRBD1 is a possible D gene (6 bases). This CDR3 region has 13 residues. The V end lost 4 bases, the J end lost 6 bases, and 15 bases lay between the germline ends. Germline CDR1 and CDR2: DFQATT and SNEGSKA (reference sequence). The CDR3, as DNA: TGCAGTGCTAATCCCAGGGGTTTGGATGGCTACACCTTC. This encodes CSANPRGLDGYTF.

About this clonotype itself: At one boundary the junction diverges from the germline segment, which might be a read error. V usage is TRBV5-1 and J usage is TRBJ2-3; TRBD2 is a possible D gene (6 bases). The CDR3 has 12 residues. Germline V CDR1 and CDR2: SGHRS, YFSETQ. CDR3: CASGGIGDTQYF. CDR3 coding DNA: TGTGCCAGCGGCGGGATAGGGGATACGCAGTATTTT. Supplemented by reference TRBV5-1 and TRBJ2-3, the full variable domain reads KAGVTQTPRYLIKTRGQQVTLSCSPISGHRSVSWYQQTPGQGLQFLFEYFSETQRNKGNFPGRFSGRQFSNSRSEMNVSTLELGDSALYLCASGGIGDTQYFGPGTRLTVL.

This clonotype was recorded a few times. The V call is TRBV24-1, the J call TRBJ2-3; D is unclear. V lost 3 bases, J lost 6 bases, and 6 bases lay in between. Germline-derived CDR1 and CDR2 are KGHDR and SFDVKD. The CDR3 extends over 12 amino acids. The DNA of the CDR3 is TGTGCCACCAGTGATCAACCGGATACGCAGTATTTT. The encoded protein is CATSDQPDTQYF.

The J gene is TRBJ1-3, the V gene TRBV7-9; D uncertain. Trimming shortened V by 4 bases and J by 1 base, and 11 bases separated the two germline ends. CDR1 SEHNR and CDR2 FQNEAQ come from the germline V gene (reference sequence). The CDR3 covers 15 residues. In DNA form, the CDR3 reads TGTGCCAGCAGCTCAGGTGGAGTTTCTGGAAACACCATATATTTT. This codes for CASSSGGVSGNTIYF.

The chain links TRBV7-9 to TRBJ2-2; D tentatively reads TRBD1 or TRBD2 (7 bases each). This CDR3 region has 18 residues. CDR1 and CDR2 (germline): SEHNR, FQNEAQ (reference sequence). V was shortened by 0 bases and J by 4 bases, with 18 bases between the two germline ends. CDR3 nucleotide sequence: TGTGCCAGCAGCTTAGCCCCAGGGGGGCGGGAGTTCACCGGGGAGCTGTTTTTT. As protein: CASSLAPGGREFTGELFF.